These T cell receptor beta chains were read from a single sample in a study of blood T cell repertoires in COVID-19. Clones were read by immunoSEQ multiplex PCR, and TCRdb kept only the in-frame ones, dropping some. The sample yields approximately 330,000 clones, roughly 88% seen once. Sequencing used peripheral blood. These receptors were collected from a woman in her fifties or sixties with active or convalescent COVID-19. CDR3s include the opening cysteine and the closing phenylalanine or tryptophan. D genes are given only for firm matches. Expanded clones get a size class; other rows say once, few or many, or leave the size out.

clone_size d_call j_call v_call cdr3_aa cdr3_nt
- TRBD2 TRBJ2-3 TRBV29-1 CSVEDQGGGATQYF TGCAGCGTTGAAGATCAGGGCGGGGGAGCTACGCAGTATTTT
- - TRBJ1-2 TRBV29-1 CSVVQPPGHPTGYTF TGCAGCGTCGTACAACCGCCGGGACACCCGACGGGCTACACCTTC
- TRBD1 TRBJ1-1 TRBV4-1 CASSQDARDREAFF TGCGCCAGCAGCCAAGATGCTAGGGACAGGGAAGCTTTCTTT
- TRBD2 TRBJ2-2 TRBV11-2 CASSYPGLAGGRNTGELFF TGTGCCAGCAGCTACCCAGGACTAGCGGGGGGCAGGAACACCGGGGAGCTGTTTTTT
- - TRBJ2-2 TRBV18 CASSPQRQGSGTGELFF TGTGCCAGCTCACCACAACGGCAGGGGAGTGGCACCGGGGAGCTGTTTTTT
once - TRBJ1-5 TRBV19 CASSISVQVIFQPQHF TGTGCCAGTAGTATCTCGGTGCAGGTAATTTTTCAGCCCCAGCATTTT
- - TRBJ1-2 TRBV5-1 CASSRDSIYGYTF TGCGCCAGCAGCAGAGACAGCATCTATGGCTACACCTTC
- TRBD2 TRBJ2-5 TRBV18 CASSPTSGGGETQYF TGTGCCAGCTCACCTACTAGCGGAGGGGGAGAGACCCAGTACTTC
- TRBD2 TRBJ2-7 TRBV5-1 CASSLWGGATSYEQYF TGCGCCAGCAGCTTGTGGGGGGGAGCTACGTCCTACGAGCAGTACTTC
- - TRBJ1-1 TRBV30 CAWSVREGTAFF TGTGCCTGGAGTGTAAGGGAGGGGACAGCTTTCTTT
- TRBD2 TRBJ2-5 TRBV7-2 CASSLSSGGAVRQETQYF TGTGCCAGCAGCTTAAGTTCCGGGGGGGCGGTGAGGCAAGAGACCCAGTACTTC
- - TRBJ1-2 TRBV2 CASSVAQARGYTF TGTGCCAGCAGTGTTGCGCAGGCTCGGGGCTACACCTTC
few - TRBJ1-1 TRBV27 CASRLGGDRVTKTEAFF TGTGCCAGCCGCCTTGGGGGGGATAGAGTCACCAAAACTGAAGCTTTCTTT
- TRBD1 TRBJ1-5 TRBV30 CAWESQGANQPQHF TGTGCCTGGGAAAGTCAGGGGGCGAATCAGCCCCAGCATTTT
- - TRBJ2-2 TRBV28 CASSLGPRGSHTGELFF TGTGCCAGCAGTTTAGGGCCCAGGGGTAGTCACACCGGGGAGCTGTTTTTT
- - TRBJ1-3 TRBV7-2 CASSLAAGSGNTIYF TGTGCCAGCAGCTTGGCCGCGGGGTCTGGAAACACCATATATTTT
many - TRBJ1-3 TRBV27 CASSLSMRYSGNTIYF TGTGCCAGCAGTTTAAGTATGAGATACTCTGGAAACACCATATATTTT